This is a list of T cell receptor beta chains from one sample in a study of T cells in Graves' hyperthyroidism and ophthalmopathy. One entry per CDR3 protein, called by TCRdb with MiXCR from the multiplex PCR reads. Of hundreds of thousands of distinct CDR3 sequences listed, approximately 13% are singletons. The sequenced material came from blood. These receptors were obtained from a woman aged 30 to 39 with Graves' hyperthyroidism. Both conserved end residues are part of each CDR3. A D gene is named only where the DNA matches it firmly. Clone size is not always given. Where it is, it says once, few, many or a class for expanded clones.

v_gene: TRBV7-6; abundance: NA; j_gene: TRBJ2-6; d_gene: NA; CDR3nt: TGTGCCAGCAGCTTAGAAGGGGGGTCTGGGGCCAACGTCCTGACTTTC; CDR3aa: CASSLEGGSGANVLTF
v_gene: TRBV20-1; abundance: few; j_gene: TRBJ2-1; d_gene: NA; CDR3nt: TGCAGTGCTAGTCGTGGATTGAGGGGGGATGAGCAGTTCTTC; CDR3aa: CSASRGLRGDEQFF
v_gene: TRBV11-2; abundance: few; j_gene: TRBJ1-5; d_gene: NA; CDR3nt: TGTGCCAGCAGCTTAGGTTTCCAGGGCATCAATCAGCCCCAGCATTTT; CDR3aa: CASSLGFQGINQPQHF
v_gene: TRBV7-2; abundance: NA; j_gene: TRBJ2-3; d_gene: TRBD2; CDR3nt: TGTGCCAGCAGCTTAGGAACCGGGACTAGCGGGACCGGCACAGATACGCAGTATTTT; CDR3aa: CASSLGTGTSGTGTDTQYF
v_gene: TRBV20-1; abundance: many; j_gene: TRBJ1-4; d_gene: NA; CDR3nt: TGCAGTGCTAGACCCAATGAAAAACTGTTTTTT; CDR3aa: CSARPNEKLFF
v_gene: TRBV28; abundance: NA; j_gene: TRBJ2-7; d_gene: NA; CDR3nt: TGTGCCAGCAGTTTAAACGGTGCCTACGAGCAGTACTTC; CDR3aa: CASSLNGAYEQYF
v_gene: TRBV6-1; abundance: NA; j_gene: TRBJ2-3; d_gene: NA; CDR3nt: TGTGCCAGCAGGCCGCTCGTGGATAGCACAGATACGCAGTATTTT; CDR3aa: CASRPLVDSTDTQYF
v_gene: TRBV12-3/TRBV12-4; abundance: NA; j_gene: TRBJ1-2; d_gene: NA; CDR3nt: TGTGCCAGCAGTTTAGCACAGGGATCTGGCTACACCTTC; CDR3aa: CASSLAQGSGYTF
v_gene: TRBV28; abundance: many; j_gene: TRBJ2-2; d_gene: TRBD2; CDR3nt: TGTGCCAGCAGTGACGGGGGGGGCGGTTCATTCGCCGGGGAGCTGTTTTTT; CDR3aa: CASSDGGGGSFAGELFF
v_gene: TRBV30; abundance: few; j_gene: TRBJ1-2; d_gene: TRBD1; CDR3nt: TGTGCCTGGGGAGGGGGGACAGGAGGGGGCTACACCTTC; CDR3aa: CAWGGGTGGGYTF
v_gene: TRBV6-2/TRBV6-3; abundance: many; j_gene: TRBJ2-5; d_gene: TRBD1; CDR3nt: TGTGCCAGCAGGACAGGGCGTTGGGAGACCCAGTACTTC; CDR3aa: CASRTGRWETQYF
v_gene: TRBV15; abundance: few; j_gene: TRBJ2-5; d_gene: TRBD2; CDR3nt: TGTGCCACCAGCAGAGATTGGGGGGGAACTCAAGAGACCCAGTACTTC; CDR3aa: CATSRDWGGTQETQYF
v_gene: TRBV15; abundance: few; j_gene: TRBJ1-2; d_gene: NA; CDR3nt: TGTGCCACCAGCTGGCTAGCTAACTATGGCTACACCTTC; CDR3aa: CATSWLANYGYTF
v_gene: TRBV12-3/TRBV12-4; abundance: many; j_gene: TRBJ1-6; d_gene: NA; CDR3nt: TGTGCCAGCAGCTTGGCACGGGTAAATTCACCCCTCCACTTT; CDR3aa: CASSLARVNSPLHF
v_gene: TRBV7-6; abundance: NA; j_gene: TRBJ2-7; d_gene: TRBD2; CDR3nt: TGTGCCAGCAGCCCCGTCTTAAAGCGGGGAACCTACGAGCAGTACTTC; CDR3aa: CASSPVLKRGTYEQYF
v_gene: TRBV28; abundance: few; j_gene: TRBJ1-1; d_gene: TRBD1; CDR3nt: TGTGCCAGCACCGCCAGTGGGACAGAGAACACTGAAGCTTTCTTT; CDR3aa: CASTASGTENTEAFF
v_gene: TRBV24-1; abundance: few; j_gene: TRBJ2-3; d_gene: NA; CDR3nt: TGTGCCACCTCCCGCGCATCCAGCACAGATACGCAGTATTTT; CDR3aa: CATSRASSTDTQYF
v_gene: TRBV4-3; abundance: few; j_gene: TRBJ1-5; d_gene: TRBD1; CDR3nt: TGCGCCAGCAGCCAAGACGGAGGACAGGGCAATCAGCCCCAGCATTTT; CDR3aa: CASSQDGGQGNQPQHF
v_gene: TRBV3-1; abundance: few; j_gene: TRBJ2-1; d_gene: NA; CDR3nt: TGTGCCAGCAGCCTAAGCTCTACATTCAATGAGCAGTTCTTC; CDR3aa: CASSLSSTFNEQFF
v_gene: TRBV27; abundance: many; j_gene: TRBJ2-1; d_gene: TRBD2; CDR3nt: TGTGCCAGCAGTTTATCGATAGCGGGAGATTACTACAATGAGCAGTTCTTC; CDR3aa: CASSLSIAGDYYNEQFF
v_gene: TRBV29-1; abundance: many; j_gene: TRBJ2-7; d_gene: NA; CDR3nt: TGCAGCGTAGGTATGGGACATGCTTACGAGCAGTACTTC; CDR3aa: CSVGMGHAYEQYF
v_gene: TRBV27; abundance: NA; j_gene: TRBJ1-2; d_gene: TRBD1; CDR3nt: TGTGCCAGCTCTAGCCCACGGGACAGAACTAGTGGCTACACCTTC; CDR3aa: CASSSPRDRTSGYTF
v_gene: TRBV19; abundance: NA; j_gene: TRBJ1-5; d_gene: NA; CDR3nt: TGTGCCAGTAGTACTACAGGGATGGAACAGCCCCAGCATTTT; CDR3aa: CASSTTGMEQPQHF
v_gene: TRBV5-1; abundance: NA; j_gene: TRBJ2-2; d_gene: NA; CDR3nt: TGCGCCAGCAGCTTCCAGACAGGATCGGCTACCGGGGAGCTGTTTTTT; CDR3aa: CASSFQTGSATGELFF
v_gene: TRBV14; abundance: many; j_gene: TRBJ2-7; d_gene: NA; CDR3nt: TGTGCCAGCAGCCAAGGGTCCCCGGCCAGCTTATACGAGCAGTACTTC; CDR3aa: CASSQGSPASLYEQYF
v_gene: TRBV19; abundance: NA; j_gene: TRBJ2-7; d_gene: TRBD2; CDR3nt: TGTGCCAGTAGTATCGGTCTAGCGGGAGGGACCTACGAGCAGTACTTC; CDR3aa: CASSIGLAGGTYEQYF
v_gene: TRBV11-2; abundance: many; j_gene: TRBJ1-4; d_gene: TRBD1; CDR3nt: TGTGCCAGCAGCGTAGGGACAGGCATCGCGCCAAAAGAAAAACTGTTTTTT; CDR3aa: CASSVGTGIAPKEKLFF
v_gene: TRBV28; abundance: NA; j_gene: TRBJ1-1; d_gene: NA; CDR3nt: TGTGCCAGCCAAGATACGGCAAACACTGAAGCTTTCTTT; CDR3aa: CASQDTANTEAFF
v_gene: TRBV20-1; abundance: many; j_gene: TRBJ2-7; d_gene: TRBD2; CDR3nt: TGCAGTGCACCTCTAGCGGGAGGGAGCGAGCAGTACTTC; CDR3aa: CSAPLAGGSEQYF
v_gene: TRBV2; abundance: many; j_gene: TRBJ2-7; d_gene: NA; CDR3nt: TGTGCCAGCAGTTCCCAACTAGCCGTGTCCTACGAGCAGTACTTC; CDR3aa: CASSSQLAVSYEQYF
v_gene: TRBV7-2; abundance: many; j_gene: TRBJ2-6; d_gene: NA; CDR3nt: TGTGCCAGCAGCTTAGTAGTTGGGGCCAACGTCCTGACTTTC; CDR3aa: CASSLVVGANVLTF
v_gene: TRBV2; abundance: many; j_gene: TRBJ2-3; d_gene: NA; CDR3nt: TGTGCCAGCAGTACGTTCTCTGGGTTAGGAGATACGCAGTATTTT; CDR3aa: CASSTFSGLGDTQYF
v_gene: TRBV20-1; abundance: few; j_gene: TRBJ2-7; d_gene: NA; CDR3nt: TGCAGTGCTAACAGGGTAGTCGAGCAGTACTTC; CDR3aa: CSANRVVEQYF
v_gene: TRBV6-1; abundance: few; j_gene: TRBJ2-1; d_gene: NA; CDR3nt: TGTGCCAGCCAGAGGGAGGTCTTGAATGAGCAGTTCTTC; CDR3aa: CASQREVLNEQFF
v_gene: TRBV10-2; abundance: NA; j_gene: TRBJ2-5; d_gene: TRBD1; CDR3nt: TGCGCCAGCAGTGGTGACAGGGACGGTTCCTGGTACCAAGAGACCCAGTACTTC; CDR3aa: CASSGDRDGSWYQETQYF
v_gene: TRBV28; abundance: many; j_gene: TRBJ2-2; d_gene: NA; CDR3nt: TGTGCCAGCAGTTTAAGAAGCGGATACACCGGGGAGCTGTTTTTT; CDR3aa: CASSLRSGYTGELFF
v_gene: TRBV20-1; abundance: NA; j_gene: TRBJ2-2; d_gene: NA; CDR3nt: TGCAGTGCAGGGGGTGTCACCGGGGAGCTGTTTTTT; CDR3aa: CSAGGVTGELFF
v_gene: TRBV20-1; abundance: many; j_gene: TRBJ2-1; d_gene: TRBD2; CDR3nt: TGCAGTGCACCCCGAGGACTAGCGGGCTACAATGAGCAGTTCTTC; CDR3aa: CSAPRGLAGYNEQFF
v_gene: TRBV24-1; abundance: many; j_gene: TRBJ1-5; d_gene: NA; CDR3nt: TGTGCCACCAGTGACCCCGGGACATATCAGCCCCAGCATTTT; CDR3aa: CATSDPGTYQPQHF
v_gene: TRBV11-1; abundance: many; j_gene: TRBJ2-1; d_gene: NA; CDR3nt: TGTGCCAGCAGCTTAGGCCCTCAGGTGTTCAATGAGCAGTTCTTC; CDR3aa: CASSLGPQVFNEQFF
v_gene: TRBV5-1; abundance: many; j_gene: TRBJ1-4; d_gene: NA; CDR3nt: TGCGCCAGCAGCAGCACTTATAATGAAAAACTGTTTTTT; CDR3aa: CASSSTYNEKLFF
v_gene: TRBV2; abundance: many; j_gene: TRBJ2-5; d_gene: TRBD2; CDR3nt: TGTGCCAGCAATTGGAGGACTAGCGGCCTGAGGGGCACCCAAGAGACCCAGTACTTC; CDR3aa: CASNWRTSGLRGTQETQYF
v_gene: TRBV2; abundance: many; j_gene: TRBJ1-5; d_gene: NA; CDR3nt: TGTGCCAGCAGTGGACAGGTGATCAATCAGCCCCAGCATTTT; CDR3aa: CASSGQVINQPQHF
v_gene: TRBV6-2/TRBV6-3; abundance: NA; j_gene: TRBJ2-7; d_gene: NA; CDR3nt: TGTGCCAGCGGTTACCTGGACTACGAGCAGTACTTC; CDR3aa: CASGYLDYEQYF
v_gene: TRBV15; abundance: many; j_gene: TRBJ1-2; d_gene: NA; CDR3nt: TGTGCCACCAGCAGAGATCGGGTGGACTATGGCTACACCTTC; CDR3aa: CATSRDRVDYGYTF
v_gene: TRBV28; abundance: many; j_gene: TRBJ1-2; d_gene: NA; CDR3nt: TGTGCCAGCAGTTCCCGGACAAGCTACACCTTC; CDR3aa: CASSSRTSYTF
v_gene: TRBV20-1; abundance: many; j_gene: TRBJ1-6; d_gene: NA; CDR3nt: TGCAGTGCTAGCTTGCCAACCGGGCAAAATTCACCCCTCCACTTT; CDR3aa: CSASLPTGQNSPLHF
v_gene: TRBV9; abundance: many; j_gene: TRBJ2-5; d_gene: TRBD1; CDR3nt: TGTGCCAGCAGCGCGGCAGGGGAGTCGAGGGGGCCGTTTTGGGAGACCCAGTACTTC; CDR3aa: CASSAAGESRGPFWETQYF
v_gene: TRBV30; abundance: few; j_gene: TRBJ1-6; d_gene: TRBD1; CDR3nt: TGTGCCTGGGGACAGGGGTCCATTTCACCCCTCCACTTT; CDR3aa: CAWGQGSISPLHF
v_gene: TRBV4-3; abundance: NA; j_gene: TRBJ2-7; d_gene: NA; CDR3nt: TGCGCCAGCAGCCAAGATTGGTCGAGCTCCTACGAGCAGTACTTC; CDR3aa: CASSQDWSSSYEQYF
v_gene: TRBV19; abundance: many; j_gene: TRBJ2-2; d_gene: NA; CDR3nt: TGTGCCAGTAGTATGATAGGGGAGTACACCGGGGAGCTGTTTTTT; CDR3aa: CASSMIGEYTGELFF